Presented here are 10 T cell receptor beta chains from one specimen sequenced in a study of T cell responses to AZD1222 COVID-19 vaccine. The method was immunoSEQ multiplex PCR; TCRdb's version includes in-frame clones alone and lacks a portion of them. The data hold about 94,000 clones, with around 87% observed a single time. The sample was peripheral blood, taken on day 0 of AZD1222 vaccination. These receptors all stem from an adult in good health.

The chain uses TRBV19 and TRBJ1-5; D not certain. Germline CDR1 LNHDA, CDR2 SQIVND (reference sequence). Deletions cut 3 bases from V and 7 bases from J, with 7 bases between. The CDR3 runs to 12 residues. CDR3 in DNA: TGTGCCAGTAGTATGCACGGCCAGCCCCAGCATTTT. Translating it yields CASSMHGQPQHF.

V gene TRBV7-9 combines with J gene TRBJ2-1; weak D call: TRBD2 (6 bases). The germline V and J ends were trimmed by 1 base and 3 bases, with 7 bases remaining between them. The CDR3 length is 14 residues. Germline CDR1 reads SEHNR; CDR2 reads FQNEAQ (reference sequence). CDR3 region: CASSLVADYNEQFF. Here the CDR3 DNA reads TGTGCCAGCAGCTTAGTAGCGGACTACAATGAGCAGTTCTTC.

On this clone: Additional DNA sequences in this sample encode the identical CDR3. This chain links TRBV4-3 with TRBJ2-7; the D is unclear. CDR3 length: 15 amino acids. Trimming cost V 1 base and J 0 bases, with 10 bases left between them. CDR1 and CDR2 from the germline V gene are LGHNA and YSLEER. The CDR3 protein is CASSQATGSSYEQYF. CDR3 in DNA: TGCGCCAGCAGCCAAGCTACTGGCAGCTCCTACGAGCAGTACTTC.

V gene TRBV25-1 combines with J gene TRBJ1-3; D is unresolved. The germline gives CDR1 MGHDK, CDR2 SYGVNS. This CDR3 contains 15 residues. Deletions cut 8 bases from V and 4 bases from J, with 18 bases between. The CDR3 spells CASCGRKTLGNTIYF. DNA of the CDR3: TGTGCCAGCTGCGGGCGAAAGACTTTAGGAAACACCATATATTTT.

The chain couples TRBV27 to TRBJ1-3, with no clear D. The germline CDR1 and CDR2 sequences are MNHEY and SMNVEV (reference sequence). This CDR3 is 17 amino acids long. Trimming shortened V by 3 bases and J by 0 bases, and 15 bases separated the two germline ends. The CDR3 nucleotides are TGTGCCAGCAGTTTGTCCGGCCCCATTAGCTCTGGAAACACCATATATTTT. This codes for CASSLSGPISSGNTIYF.

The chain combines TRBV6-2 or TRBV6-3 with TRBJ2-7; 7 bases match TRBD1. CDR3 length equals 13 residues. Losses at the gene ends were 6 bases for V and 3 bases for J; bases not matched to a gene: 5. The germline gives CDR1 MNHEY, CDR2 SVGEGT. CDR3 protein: CASSPGGYYEQYF. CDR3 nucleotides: TGTGCCAGCAGCCCAGGGGGTTACTACGAGCAGTACTTC.

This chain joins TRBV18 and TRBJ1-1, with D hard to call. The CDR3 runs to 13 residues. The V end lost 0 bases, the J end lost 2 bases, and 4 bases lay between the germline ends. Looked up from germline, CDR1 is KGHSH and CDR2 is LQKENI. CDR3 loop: CASSPPVNTEAFF. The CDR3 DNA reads TGTGCCAGCTCACCACCGGTTAACACTGAAGCTTTCTTT.

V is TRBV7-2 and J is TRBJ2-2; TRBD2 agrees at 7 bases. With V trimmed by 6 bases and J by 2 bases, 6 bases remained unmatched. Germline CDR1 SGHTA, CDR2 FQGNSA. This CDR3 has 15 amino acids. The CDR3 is CASRQASGNTGELFF. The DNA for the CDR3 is TGTGCCAGCAGACAAGCTAGCGGCAACACCGGGGAGCTGTTTTTT.

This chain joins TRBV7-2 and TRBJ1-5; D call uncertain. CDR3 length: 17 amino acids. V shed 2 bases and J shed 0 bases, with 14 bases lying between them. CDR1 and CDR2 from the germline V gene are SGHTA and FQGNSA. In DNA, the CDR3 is TGTGCCAGCAGCTTATCGAACACCTATTATAGCAATCAGCCCCAGCATTTT. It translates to CASSLSNTYYSNQPQHF.

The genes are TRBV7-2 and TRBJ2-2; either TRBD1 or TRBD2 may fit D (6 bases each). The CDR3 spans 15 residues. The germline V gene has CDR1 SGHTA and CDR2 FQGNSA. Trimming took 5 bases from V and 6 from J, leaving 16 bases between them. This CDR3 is CASSLGGPWAGELFF. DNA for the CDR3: TGTGCCAGCAGCCTAGGGGGGCCTTGGGCCGGGGAGCTGTTTTTT.